The 24 T cell receptor beta chains below were found in one sample sequenced in a study of graft-versus-host responses after intestinal transplantation. The data were produced by immunoSEQ multiplex PCR, yet TCRdb's version contains in-frame clones alone and is incomplete. The table has 80,000 to 95,000 clones, around nine tenths seen once. Antigens for these TCRs are unknown. The sequenced sample was unstimulated CD8+ T cells sorted from spleen or lymph node cells, obtained before intestinal transplant. Source of these receptors: a human donor who received an intestinal transplant.

This CDR3 is CAISDRYRDRGWETQYF. In nucleotides, the CDR3 is TGTGCCATCAGTGACCGTTATCGAGACAGGGGATGGGAGACCCAGTACTTC. This sequence joins TRBV10-3 and TRBJ2-5; 8 bases line up with TRBD1. The CDR3 is 17 residues long. J lost 5 bases, V lost 3 bases, and 14 bases had no gene match. The V gene's germline CDR1 is ENHRY and CDR2 SYGVKD.

The chain links TRBV6-5 to TRBJ2-5, with 7 bases aligning to TRBD2. V lost 5 bases and J lost 4; bases outside the gene matches: 10. This CDR3 has 15 residues. Germline V lookup: CDR1 MNHEY, CDR2 SVGAGI. The CDR3 DNA follows: TGTGCCAGCAGTCCGGGAGGCCGCCTTGGAGAGACCCAGTACTTC. This translates into CASSPGGRLGETQYF.

The V call is TRBV11-2, the J call TRBJ2-1, with 13 bases that match TRBD2. After removal of 5 bases from V and 0 bases from J, the junction contained 4 bases not matched to a gene. The germline V gene encodes CDR1 SGHAT and CDR2 FQNNGV. This CDR3 region has 17 residues. CDR3 in amino acids: CASSGTSGDGSYNEQFF. As DNA, the CDR3 is TGTGCCAGCAGCGGGACTAGCGGGGACGGCTCCTACAATGAGCAGTTCTTC.

CDR3 sequence reads: CASSRRGDQNTEAFF. The CDR3 DNA reads TGTGCCAGCAGCCGGAGGGGAGACCAGAACACTGAAGCTTTCTTT. The rearrangement links TRBV9 to TRBJ1-1, with TRBD1 as a possible D gene (5 bases). CDR1 is SGDLS and CDR2 is YYNGEE in the germline V gene. V dropped 4 bases and J dropped 1 base, with 14 bases sitting between them. The CDR3 has 15 amino acids.

The rearrangement links TRBV7-6 to TRBJ2-1; perhaps D is TRBD1 or TRBD2 (5 bases each). Per the germline V gene, CDR1 is SGHVS and CDR2 is FNYEAQ. Trimming removed 5 bases at V and 9 bases at J, with 11 bases between. There are 12 residues in the CDR3. The CDR3 here is CASSPWDGEQFF. The CDR3 DNA reads as TGTGCCAGCAGCCCTTGGGACGGTGAGCAGTTCTTC.

This clone was recorded a few times. V gene TRBV6-5 combines with J gene TRBJ1-3, with TRBD1 as a possible D gene (6 bases). This CDR3 is 14 amino acids long. With 6 bases removed from V and 4 bases from J, the gap between germline ends came to 13 bases. The germline CDR1 and CDR2 sequences are MNHEY and SVGAGI. CDR3 DNA: TGTGCCAGCAGGTTGACACAGGGCGGAAACACCATATATTTT. As protein: CASRLTQGGNTIYF.

V and J are TRBV13 and TRBJ1-4; tentatively, D is TRBD1 (6 bases). V lost 5 bases and J 10 bases, leaving 11 bases between the germline ends. This CDR3 has 12 residues. Germline V gives CDR1 PRHDT, CDR2 FYEKMQ (reference sequence). The CDR3 DNA reads TGTGCCAGCAGCCACTACAGGGCAAAACTGTTTTTT. Protein product: CASSHYRAKLFF.

The V gene is TRBV7-9, the J gene TRBJ2-3, with 8 nucleotides matching TRBD2. The CDR3 extends over 16 amino acids. CDR1 is SEHNR and CDR2 is FQNEAQ in the germline V gene (reference sequence). V shed 5 bases, J shed 2 bases, and the junction held 9 bases outside the gene matches. CDR3 loop: CASSPEASGSTDTQYF. The CDR3 coding sequence is TGTGCCAGCAGCCCTGAGGCTAGCGGGTCCACAGATACGCAGTATTTT.

In DNA, the CDR3 is TGTGCCAGCAGTTCCCCAGGACTAGCGGGGGGGGAGGGCACAGATACGCAGTATTTT. Encoded protein: CASSSPGLAGGEGTDTQYF. The rearrangement joins TRBV27 to TRBJ2-3; 15 nucleotides align to TRBD2. The CDR3 extends over 19 amino acids. Germline-derived CDR1 and CDR2 are MNHEY and SMNVEV (reference sequence). V trimming: 4 bases; J trimming: 1 base; junction bases outside the gene matches: 9.

V gene TRBV2 combines with J gene TRBJ2-7; D is undetermined. V was clipped by 2 bases and J by 1 base, with 6 bases between them. Per germline, CDR1 SNHLY and CDR2 FYNNEI. The CDR3 loop spans 13 amino acids. The CDR3 nucleotides read TGTGCCAGCAGTGAATCCCCTTCCTACGAGCAGTACTTC. Amino acid sequence: CASSESPSYEQYF.

This clone came up once. V usage is TRBV30 and J usage is TRBJ2-7, with 10 positions matching TRBD2. The CDR3 is made up of 15 amino acids. V shed 1 base and J 1 base; nucleotides not matched to a gene: 4. In germline, CDR1 is GTSNPN, CDR2 SVGIG (reference sequence). The CDR3 loop is CAWSGMTSGSYEQYF. The CDR3 nucleotides are TGTGCCTGGAGTGGGATGACTAGCGGGTCCTACGAGCAGTACTTC.

V is TRBV19 and J is TRBJ1-5; D unclear. V lost 7 bases, J lost 9 bases, and 10 bases lay in between. CDR1 is LNHDA and CDR2 is SQIVND in the germline V gene (reference sequence). The CDR3 totals 11 residues. The CDR3 region is CASISGLPQHF. CDR3 DNA sequence: TGTGCCAGTATTTCGGGTCTGCCCCAGCATTTT.

The rearrangement uses TRBV7-6 and TRBJ2-1; 10 bases match TRBD1. Germline values: CDR1 SGHVS, CDR2 FNYEAQ. The V gene end was trimmed by 1 base and the J gene end by 4 bases; junction bases not matched to a gene: 7. This CDR3 spans 17 amino acids. In DNA form, the CDR3 reads TGTGCCAGCAGCTTAGATCAGACAGGGGGCTCTTACAATGAGCAGTTCTTC. Its translation is CASSLDQTGGSYNEQFF.

The rearrangement joins TRBV6-5 to TRBJ1-2, with 9 bases matching TRBD1. CDR3 length equals 15 residues. J gave up 4 bases and V 6 bases, and 9 bases lay outside the gene matches. The V gene's germline CDR1 is MNHEY and CDR2 SVGAGI. CDR3 nucleotide sequence: TGTGCCAGCAGCTCCGGACAGGGGAGGATCTATGGCTACACCTTC. Protein: CASSSGQGRIYGYTF.

The chain employs TRBV4-2 and TRBJ2-1; D gene ambiguous. The CDR3 sequence is 16 residues long. From germline, CDR1 is LGHNA and CDR2 YNFKEQ. Trimming stripped 0 bases from V and 4 bases from J, with 13 bases between. The CDR3 DNA sequence: TGTGCCAGCAGCCAAGATTTGGTCTACCGTTACAATGAGCAGTTCTTC. Amino acid sequence: CASSQDLVYRYNEQFF.

The chain combines TRBV27 with TRBJ2-3; D tentatively fits TRBD1 or TRBD2 (5 bases each). There are 17 residues in the CDR3. The V end lost 1 base, the J end lost 6 bases, and 20 bases lay between the germline ends. Per germline, CDR1 MNHEY and CDR2 SMNVEV (reference sequence). Here the CDR3 reads CASSLLGEAVSRDTQYF. The CDR3 DNA reads as TGTGCCAGCAGTTTATTAGGGGAAGCGGTGAGCAGGGATACGCAGTATTTT.

CDR3 bases: TGTGCCAGCAGTCTTCGACAGGGAGGGCCAGGGAACACTGAAGCTTTCTTT. Protein sequence: CASSLRQGGPGNTEAFF. This chain joins TRBV7-9 and TRBJ1-1, with 7 bases identical to TRBD1. With V trimmed by 6 bases and J by 1 base, 14 bases remained unmatched. This CDR3 spans 17 amino acids. The germline gives CDR1 SEHNR, CDR2 FQNEAQ (reference sequence).

The V gene is TRBV11-2, the J gene TRBJ2-7; the D is unclear. The V gene lost 0 bases and the J gene lost 3 bases, with 9 bases spanning the gap. This CDR3 spans 14 amino acids. The V gene's germline CDR1 is SGHAT and CDR2 FQNNGV. The CDR3 region is CASSLEGLDYEQYF. The CDR3 DNA sequence: TGTGCCAGCAGCTTAGAGGGATTGGACTACGAGCAGTACTTC.

This clone was detected only once. A far larger clone lies a single base away; this is likely a read error. V usage is TRBV13 and J usage is TRBJ2-7, with D perhaps assigned TRBD1 or TRBD2 (7 bases each). The J call is uncertain, as TRBJ2-1 better fits the DNA end. CDR1 and CDR2 (germline): PRHDT, FYEKMQ (reference sequence). This CDR3 region has 14 residues. CDR3 nucleotide sequence: TGTGCCAGCAGCCCCAGGGGGGGATCGTACGAGCAGTTCTTC. It yields the protein CASSPRGGSYEQFF.

This rearrangement joins TRBV7-6 to TRBJ2-3; the D is unclear. Trimming removed 2 bases at V and 5 bases at J, with 8 bases between. Germline assignment: CDR1 SGHVS and CDR2 FNYEAQ. The CDR3 has 13 amino acids. The CDR3 is CASSLIGLDTQYF. The CDR3 nucleotides read TGTGCCAGCAGCTTAATAGGGTTAGATACGCAGTATTTT.

The J gene is TRBJ2-1, the V gene TRBV5-6, with TRBD2 matching over 11 bases. Germline CDR1 reads SGHDT; CDR2 reads YYEEEE. With 4 bases clipped from V and 1 base from J, the junction kept 4 bases outside the gene matches. CDR3 length: 16 amino acids. In DNA, the CDR3 is TGTGCCAGCAGCCCCGGACTAGCGGGTTCCTACAATGAGCAGTTCTTC. It specifies CASSPGLAGSYNEQFF.

V and J are TRBV29-1 and TRBJ2-7, with D perhaps assigned TRBD1 or TRBD2 (6 bases each). Between the trimmed V and J ends, which lost 5 bases and 3 bases, there was a span of 14 bases. This CDR3 has 13 residues. The germline V gene has CDR1 SQVTM and CDR2 ANQGSEA. The CDR3 loop is CSVSTGTRYEQYF. The DNA for the CDR3 is TGCAGCGTTTCCACAGGGACTCGCTACGAGCAGTACTTC.

The chain joins TRBV6-5 to TRBJ2-5; D unclear. Germline V gene sequence: CDR1 MNHEY, CDR2 SVGAGI. CDR3 length equals 12 residues. V lost 8 bases and J 5 bases, leaving 12 bases between the germline ends. Here the CDR3 DNA reads TGTGCCAGCGGGATAGCATGGGAGACCCAGTACTTC. Translation: CASGIAWETQYF.

The CDR3 DNA sequence: TGTGCCAGCAGCCCCTTCCGGGACAGTTCCCCCGAGCAGTACTTC. Amino acid sequence: CASSPFRDSSPEQYF. This chain links TRBV6-1 with TRBJ2-7; 7 bases align to TRBD1. The J segment lost 6 bases and the V segment lost 6 bases, leaving 14 bases of the junction unmatched. This CDR3 has 15 residues. Per the germline V gene, CDR1 is MNHNS and CDR2 is SASEGT.